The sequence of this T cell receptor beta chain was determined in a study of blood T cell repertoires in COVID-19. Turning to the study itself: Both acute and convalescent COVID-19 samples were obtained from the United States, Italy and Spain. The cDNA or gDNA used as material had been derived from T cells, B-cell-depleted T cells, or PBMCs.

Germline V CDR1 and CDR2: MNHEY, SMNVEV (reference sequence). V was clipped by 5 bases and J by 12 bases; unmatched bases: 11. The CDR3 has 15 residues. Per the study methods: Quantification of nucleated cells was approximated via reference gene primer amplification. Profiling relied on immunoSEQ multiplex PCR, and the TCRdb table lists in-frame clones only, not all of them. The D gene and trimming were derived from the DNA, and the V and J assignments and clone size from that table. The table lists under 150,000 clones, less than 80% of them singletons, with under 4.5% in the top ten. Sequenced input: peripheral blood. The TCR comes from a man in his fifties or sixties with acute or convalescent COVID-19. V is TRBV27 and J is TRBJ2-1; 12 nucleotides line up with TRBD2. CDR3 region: CASSPRPSGRARQFF. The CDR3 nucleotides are TGTGCCAGCAGTCCCCGACCTAGCGGGAGGGCGAGGCAGTTCTTC.